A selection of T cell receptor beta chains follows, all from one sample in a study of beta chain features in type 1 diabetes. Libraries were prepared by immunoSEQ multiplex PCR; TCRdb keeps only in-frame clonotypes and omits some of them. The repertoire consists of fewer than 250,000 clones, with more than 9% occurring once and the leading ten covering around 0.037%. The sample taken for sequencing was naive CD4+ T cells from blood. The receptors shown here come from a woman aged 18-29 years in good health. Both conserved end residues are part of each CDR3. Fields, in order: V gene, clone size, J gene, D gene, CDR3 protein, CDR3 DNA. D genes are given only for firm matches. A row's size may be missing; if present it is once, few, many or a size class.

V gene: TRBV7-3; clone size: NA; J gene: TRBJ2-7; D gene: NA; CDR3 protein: CASSFTGTYEQYF; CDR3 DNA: TGTGCCAGCAGCTTTACAGGGACCTACGAGCAGTACTTC
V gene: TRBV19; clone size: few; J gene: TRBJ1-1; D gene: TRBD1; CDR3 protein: CASSATGVNTEAFF; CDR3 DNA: TGTGCCAGTAGTGCTACAGGGGTGAACACTGAAGCTTTCTTT
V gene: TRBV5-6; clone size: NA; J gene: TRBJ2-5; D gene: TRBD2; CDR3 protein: CASSLGVAGGPGETQYF; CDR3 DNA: TGTGCCAGCAGCTTGGGGGTAGCGGGGGGGCCGGGAGAGACCCAGTACTTC
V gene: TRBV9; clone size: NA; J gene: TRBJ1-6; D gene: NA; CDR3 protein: CASSGVPGNSPLHF; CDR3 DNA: TGTGCCAGCAGCGGAGTTCCGGGAAATTCACCCCTCCACTTT
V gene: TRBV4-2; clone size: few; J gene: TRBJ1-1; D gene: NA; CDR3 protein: CASSQDLGGNTEAFF; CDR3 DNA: TGTGCCAGCAGCCAAGATCTTGGAGGGAACACTGAAGCTTTCTTT
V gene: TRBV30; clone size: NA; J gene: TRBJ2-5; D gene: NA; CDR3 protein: CAWSVVGGALQETQYF; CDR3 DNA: TGTGCCTGGAGTGTCGTAGGTGGGGCCTTACAAGAGACCCAGTACTTC
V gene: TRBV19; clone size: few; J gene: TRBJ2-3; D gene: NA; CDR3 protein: CASSITSYTDTQYF; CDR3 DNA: TGTGCCAGTAGTATTACCAGTTACACAGATACGCAGTATTTT
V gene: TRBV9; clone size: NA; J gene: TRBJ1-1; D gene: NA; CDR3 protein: CASSPGLMSNTEAFF; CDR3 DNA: TGTGCCAGCTCTCCTGGACTCATGTCGAACACTGAAGCTTTCTTT
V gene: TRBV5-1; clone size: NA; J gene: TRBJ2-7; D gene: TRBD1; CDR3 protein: CASSSGTGGIYEQYF; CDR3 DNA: TGCGCCAGCAGCTCCGGGACAGGGGGGATCTACGAGCAGTACTTC
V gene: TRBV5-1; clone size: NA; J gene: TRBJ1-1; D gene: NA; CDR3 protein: CASSLEGLPRVAFF; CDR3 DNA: TGCGCCAGCAGCTTGGAGGGGCTCCCAAGGGTAGCTTTCTTT
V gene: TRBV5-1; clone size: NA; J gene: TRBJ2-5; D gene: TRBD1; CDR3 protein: CASSVMGPLDRAQYF; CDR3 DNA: TGCGCCAGCAGCGTGATGGGGCCGTTGGACAGGGCCCAGTACTTC
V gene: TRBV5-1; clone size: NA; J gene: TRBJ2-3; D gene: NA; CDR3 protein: CASSLVVRYTDTQYF; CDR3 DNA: TGCGCCAGCAGCTTGGTTGTCAGGTACACAGATACGCAGTATTTT
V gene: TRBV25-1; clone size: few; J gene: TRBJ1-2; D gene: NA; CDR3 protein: CASGPGGNYGYTF; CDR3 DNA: TGTGCCAGCGGTCCCGGGGGAAACTATGGCTACACCTTC
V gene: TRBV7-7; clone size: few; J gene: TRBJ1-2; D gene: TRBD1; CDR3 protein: CASSLDRAKGQLSNYGYTF; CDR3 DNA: TGTGCCAGCAGCTTGGACAGGGCAAAAGGACAGCTATCCAACTATGGCTACACCTTC
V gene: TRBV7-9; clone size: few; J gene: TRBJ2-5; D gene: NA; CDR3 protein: CASSLAGRETQYF; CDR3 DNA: TGTGCCAGCAGCTTGGCAGGGAGGGAGACCCAGTACTTC
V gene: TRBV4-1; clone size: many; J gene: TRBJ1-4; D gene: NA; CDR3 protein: CASSQVGGKLFF; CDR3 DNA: TGCGCCAGCAGCCAAGTGGGGGGAAAACTGTTTTTT
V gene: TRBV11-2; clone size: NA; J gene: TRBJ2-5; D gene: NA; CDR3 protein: CASSLRQQETQYF; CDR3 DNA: TGTGCCAGCAGCTTACGTCAGCAAGAGACCCAGTACTTC
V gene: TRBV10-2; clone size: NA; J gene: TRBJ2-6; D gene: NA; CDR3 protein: CASRQPGSGANVLTF; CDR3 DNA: TGCGCCAGCAGACAGCCTGGCTCTGGGGCCAACGTCCTGACTTTC
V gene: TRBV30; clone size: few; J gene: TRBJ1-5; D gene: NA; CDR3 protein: CAWAASHGGNQPQHF; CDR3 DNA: TGTGCCTGGGCGGCTTCTCATGGAGGCAATCAGCCCCAGCATTTT
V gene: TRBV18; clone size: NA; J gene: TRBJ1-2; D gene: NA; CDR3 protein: CASSVRTGDGYTF; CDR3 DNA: TGTGCCAGCTCAGTCAGGACGGGGGATGGCTACACCTTC
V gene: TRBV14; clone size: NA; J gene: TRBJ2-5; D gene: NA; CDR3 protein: CASSQPTSFGDTQETQYF; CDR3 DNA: TGTGCCAGCAGCCAACCGACATCGTTCGGGGACACCCAAGAGACCCAGTACTTC
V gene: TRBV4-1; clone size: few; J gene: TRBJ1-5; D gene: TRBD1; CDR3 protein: CASRHTGGGSNQPQHF; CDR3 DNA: TGCGCCAGCAGACACACAGGGGGCGGAAGCAATCAGCCCCAGCATTTT
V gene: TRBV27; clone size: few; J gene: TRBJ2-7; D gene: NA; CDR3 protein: CASSVLGTHYEQYF; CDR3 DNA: TGTGCCAGCAGTGTCTTAGGGACACACTACGAGCAGTACTTC
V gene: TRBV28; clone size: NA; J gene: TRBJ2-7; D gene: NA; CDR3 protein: CASQTPSSYEQYF; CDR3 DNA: TGTGCCAGCCAGACTCCGAGCTCCTACGAGCAGTACTTC
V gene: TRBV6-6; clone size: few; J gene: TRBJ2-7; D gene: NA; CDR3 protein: CASKLDPGGSYEQYF; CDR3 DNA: TGTGCCAGCAAGTTAGATCCAGGGGGGTCCTACGAGCAGTACTTC
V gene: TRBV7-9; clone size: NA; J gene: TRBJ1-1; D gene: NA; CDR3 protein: CASSWTDQNTEAFF; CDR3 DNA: TGTGCCAGCAGCTGGACAGATCAGAACACTGAAGCTTTCTTT
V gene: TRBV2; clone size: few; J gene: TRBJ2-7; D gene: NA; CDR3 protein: CASRGQPYEQYF; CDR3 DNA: TGTGCCAGCCGGGGACAACCCTACGAGCAGTACTTC
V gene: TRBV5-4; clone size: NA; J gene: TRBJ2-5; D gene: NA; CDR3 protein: CASSLSGVGETQYF; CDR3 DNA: TGTGCCAGCAGCTTGTCAGGGGTGGGGGAGACCCAGTACTTC
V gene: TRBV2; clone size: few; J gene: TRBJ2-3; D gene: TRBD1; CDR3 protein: CASSRQGDTYTDTQYF; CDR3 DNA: TGTGCCAGCTCCCGACAGGGTGATACCTACACAGATACGCAGTATTTT
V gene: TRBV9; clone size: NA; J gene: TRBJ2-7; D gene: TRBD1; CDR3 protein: CASSVTGASYEQYF; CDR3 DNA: TGTGCCAGCAGCGTCACAGGGGCGAGCTACGAGCAGTACTTC
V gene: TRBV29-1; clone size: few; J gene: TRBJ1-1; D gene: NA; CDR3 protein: CSVEATNPTEAFF; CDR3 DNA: TGCAGCGTTGAGGCGACAAACCCCACTGAAGCTTTCTTT
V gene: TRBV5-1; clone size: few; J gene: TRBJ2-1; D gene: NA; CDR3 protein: CASSLEQGEQFF; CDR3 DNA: TGCGCCAGCAGCTTGGAACAGGGTGAGCAGTTCTTC
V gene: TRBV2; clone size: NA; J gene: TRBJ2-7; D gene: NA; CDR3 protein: CASSEAPGLSSYEQYF; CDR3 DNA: TGTGCCAGCAGTGAAGCACCCGGACTGAGCTCCTACGAGCAGTACTTC
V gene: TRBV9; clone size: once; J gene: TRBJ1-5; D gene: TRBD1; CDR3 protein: CASSVTGGENQPQHF; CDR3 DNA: TGTGCCAGCAGCGTTACAGGGGGCGAAAATCAGCCCCAGCATTTT
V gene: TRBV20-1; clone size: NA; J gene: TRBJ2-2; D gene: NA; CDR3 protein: CSAERTGELFF; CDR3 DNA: TGCAGTGCGGAGAGGACCGGGGAGCTGTTTTTT
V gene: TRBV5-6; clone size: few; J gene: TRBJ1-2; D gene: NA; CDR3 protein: CASSLAGVSANYGYTF; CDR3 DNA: TGTGCCAGCAGCTTGGCAGGGGTATCAGCTAACTATGGCTACACCTTC
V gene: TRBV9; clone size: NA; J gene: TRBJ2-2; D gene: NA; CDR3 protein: CASSVAHSGELFF; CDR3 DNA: TGTGCCAGCAGCGTAGCCCATTCCGGGGAGCTGTTTTTT
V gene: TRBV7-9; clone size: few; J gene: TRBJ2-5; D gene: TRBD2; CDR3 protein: CASSLGGLAGAPRETQYF; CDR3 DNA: TGTGCCAGCAGCTTAGGGGGACTAGCGGGAGCCCCCCGAGAGACCCAGTACTTC
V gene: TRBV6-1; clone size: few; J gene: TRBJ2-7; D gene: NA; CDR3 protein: CASSEQGIPSIREQYF; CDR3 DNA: TGTGCCAGCAGTGAACAGGGGATCCCCTCCATTCGGGAGCAGTACTTC
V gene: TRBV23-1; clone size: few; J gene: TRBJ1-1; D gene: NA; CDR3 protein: CASSQFMRVDTEAFF; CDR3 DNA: TGCGCCAGCAGTCAGTTTATGAGGGTGGACACTGAAGCTTTCTTT
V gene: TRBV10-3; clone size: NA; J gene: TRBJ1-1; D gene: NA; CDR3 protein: CAIRVQGEGTEAFF; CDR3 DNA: TGTGCCATCAGGGTACAGGGCGAAGGCACTGAAGCTTTCTTT
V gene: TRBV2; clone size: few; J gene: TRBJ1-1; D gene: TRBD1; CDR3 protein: CASLQGARNTEAFF; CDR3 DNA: TGTGCCAGTCTCCAGGGGGCGAGGAACACTGAAGCTTTCTTT
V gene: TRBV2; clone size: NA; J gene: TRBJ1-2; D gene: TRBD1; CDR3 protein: CASINEDRVIYGYTF; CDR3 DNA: TGTGCCAGCATTAATGAGGACAGGGTTATCTATGGCTACACCTTC
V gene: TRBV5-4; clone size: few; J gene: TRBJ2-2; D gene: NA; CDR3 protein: CASTLLNGELFF; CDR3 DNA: TGTGCCAGCACTCTTTTAAACGGGGAGCTGTTTTTT
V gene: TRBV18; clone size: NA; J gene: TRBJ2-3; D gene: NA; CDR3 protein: CASSPLSQGVTDTQYF; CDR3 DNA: TGTGCCAGCTCACCATTAAGTCAGGGTGTAACAGATACGCAGTATTTT
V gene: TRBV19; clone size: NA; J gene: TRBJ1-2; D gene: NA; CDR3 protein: CASSNRSPGVYGYTF; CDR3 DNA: TGTGCCAGTAGTAACAGAAGCCCGGGGGTCTATGGCTACACCTTC
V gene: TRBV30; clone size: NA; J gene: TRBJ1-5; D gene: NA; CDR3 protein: CAWSNRRSYQPQHF; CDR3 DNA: TGTGCCTGGAGTAACCGTAGATCCTATCAGCCCCAGCATTTT
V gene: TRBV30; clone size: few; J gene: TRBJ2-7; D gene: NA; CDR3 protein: CACHNLRAYEQYF; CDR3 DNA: TGTGCCTGCCATAACCTTAGAGCCTACGAGCAGTACTTC
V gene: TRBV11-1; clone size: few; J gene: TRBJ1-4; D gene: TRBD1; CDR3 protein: CASSPGQGDEKLFF; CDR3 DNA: TGTGCCAGCAGCCCCGGACAGGGGGATGAAAAACTGTTTTTT
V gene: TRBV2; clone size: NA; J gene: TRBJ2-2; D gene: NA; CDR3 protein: CASSETGQRTGELFF; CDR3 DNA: TGTGCCAGCAGTGAAACGGGACAAAGAACCGGGGAGCTGTTTTTT
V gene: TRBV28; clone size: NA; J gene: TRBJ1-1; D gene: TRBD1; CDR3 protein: CASSLGQGWPTEAFF; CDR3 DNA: TGTGCCAGCAGTCTGGGACAGGGTTGGCCCACTGAAGCTTTCTTT
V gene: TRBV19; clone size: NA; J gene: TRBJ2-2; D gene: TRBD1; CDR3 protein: CASSIGQGANTGELFF; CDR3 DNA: TGTGCCAGTAGTATAGGACAGGGCGCGAACACCGGGGAGCTGTTTTTT
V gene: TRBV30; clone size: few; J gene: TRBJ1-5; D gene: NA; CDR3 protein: CAWSVRGDQPQHF; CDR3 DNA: TGTGCCTGGAGTGTACGGGGGGATCAGCCCCAGCATTTT
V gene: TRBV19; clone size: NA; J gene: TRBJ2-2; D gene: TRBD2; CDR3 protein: CAAGEGRSAGELFF; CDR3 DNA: TGTGCGGCGGGGGAAGGTCGATCGGCCGGGGAGCTGTTTTTT
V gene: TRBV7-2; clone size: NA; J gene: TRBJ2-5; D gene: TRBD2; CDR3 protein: CASSRGGARETQYF; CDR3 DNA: TGTGCCAGCAGCCGCGGGGGAGCCCGCGAGACCCAGTACTTC